These T cell receptor beta chains were read from a single sample in a study of OX40 agonist ivuxolimab in advanced cancers. Data came from immunoSEQ multiplex PCR; TCRdb stores just in-frame clones and leaves some out. The profile shows 40,000 to 55,000 clones, roughly 80% of them singletons. This specimen consisted of CD4+ or CD8+ T cells sorted from blood, obtained in a trial of the OX40 agonist ivuxolimab. The receptors here all came from an adult with an advanced solid tumor such as melanoma, head and neck, liver or kidney cancer. CDR3s include the opening cysteine and the closing phenylalanine or tryptophan. The order of the fields is clone size, V gene, J gene, D gene, CDR3 DNA, CDR3 protein. D genes are given only for firm matches. Clone size, where shown, is once, few, many, or a class for clones that have expanded.

size: NA
V: TRBV21-1
J: TRBJ1-3
D: NA
DNA: TGTGCCAGCAGCAAAGACTCGCAAGGCGGCTCTGGAAACACCATATATTTT
CDR3: CASSKDSQGGSGNTIYF

size: NA
V: TRBV19
J: TRBJ1-1
D: TRBD1
DNA: TGTGCCTCCAGGGGGATCCTCCTCAACGAAGCTTTCTTT
CDR3: CASRGILLNEAFF

size: NA
V: TRBV18
J: TRBJ1-1
D: NA
DNA: TGTGCCAGCTCACCGAACACGGACGTGAGGTCGGCTTTCTTT
CDR3: CASSPNTDVRSAFF

size: NA
V: TRBV7-9
J: TRBJ1-2
D: NA
DNA: TGTGCCAGCAGTGAGCTAAAATATGGCTACACCTTC
CDR3: CASSELKYGYTF

size: few
V: TRBV11-1
J: TRBJ1-1
D: NA
DNA: TGTGCCAGCAGCGTCTGGCGGGGAGCCGCGGTAAACACTGAAGCTTTCTTT
CDR3: CASSVWRGAAVNTEAFF

size: NA
V: TRBV7-9
J: TRBJ2-7
D: NA
DNA: TGTGCCAGCAGCTTATGGGGCGGGATAGAATACCACGAGCAGTACTTC
CDR3: CASSLWGGIEYHEQYF

size: NA
V: TRBV7-6
J: TRBJ2-7
D: NA
DNA: TGTGCCAGCAGCTTAGCGTCCAGGGCCTACGAGCAGTACTTC
CDR3: CASSLASRAYEQYF

size: NA
V: TRBV7-9
J: TRBJ2-5
D: TRBD2
DNA: TGTGCCAGCAGCCGGACTAGCGGGAGTGGAGAGACCCAGTACTTC
CDR3: CASSRTSGSGETQYF

size: NA
V: TRBV11-3
J: TRBJ2-3
D: TRBD1
DNA: TGTGCCAGCAGCTGGGGACAGGTCGCAGATACGCAGTATTTT
CDR3: CASSWGQVADTQYF

size: NA
V: TRBV28
J: TRBJ1-5
D: NA
DNA: TGTGCCAGCAGTTTATGGGAGCGAAGCGCGCATTTT
CDR3: CASSLWERSAHF

size: NA
V: TRBV7-9
J: TRBJ2-7
D: NA
DNA: TGTGCCAGCAGCTTGGCACGGGCTGGGGACGAGCAGTACTTC
CDR3: CASSLARAGDEQYF

size: NA
V: TRBV6-5
J: TRBJ2-7
D: NA
DNA: TGTGCCAGCAGTCGTGTATCCTCCTACGAGCAGTACTTC
CDR3: CASSRVSSYEQYF

size: NA
V: TRBV5-1
J: TRBJ2-1
D: NA
DNA: TGCGCCAGCAGCTTGGGGGACATCTCCTACAATGAGCAGTTCTTC
CDR3: CASSLGDISYNEQFF

size: few
V: TRBV30
J: TRBJ1-5
D: NA
DNA: TGTGCCTGGAGTCACACAGCTAGCAATCAGCCCCAGCATTTT
CDR3: CAWSHTASNQPQHF

size: NA
V: TRBV28
J: TRBJ2-1
D: NA
DNA: TGTGCCAGCAGCCCCCCCTTAGAAAAGCAGTTCTTC
CDR3: CASSPPLEKQFF

size: NA
V: TRBV11-2
J: TRBJ2-3
D: NA
DNA: TGTGCCAGTACAGGGATTTCTAGCACAGATACGCAGTATTTT
CDR3: CASTGISSTDTQYF

size: NA
V: TRBV7-9
J: TRBJ2-4
D: NA
DNA: TGTGCCAGCAGCCCCCGTTGGGACAGCGGGGGATGGAAAAACATTCAGTACTTC
CDR3: CASSPRWDSGGWKNIQYF

size: few
V: TRBV6-5
J: TRBJ2-5
D: NA
DNA: TGTGCCAGCAGGGAGGGGAAAGAGACCCAGTACTTC
CDR3: CASREGKETQYF

size: NA
V: TRBV18
J: TRBJ2-7
D: NA
DNA: TGTGCCAGCTCACCCCCTCGACGGCTCTACGAGCAGTACTTC
CDR3: CASSPPRRLYEQYF

size: NA
V: TRBV6-5
J: TRBJ1-3
D: NA
DNA: TGTGCCAGCAGTTCCCTCCGAACAGTCGGAAACACCATATATTTT
CDR3: CASSSLRTVGNTIYF

size: NA
V: TRBV2
J: TRBJ1-1
D: NA
DNA: TGTGCCAGCAGATTTAGGCGGAACACTGAAGCTTTCTTT
CDR3: CASRFRRNTEAFF

size: NA
V: TRBV5-4
J: TRBJ2-1
D: TRBD2
DNA: TGTGCCAGCAGACCCGGGACTACCAATGAGCAGTTCTTC
CDR3: CASRPGTTNEQFF

size: NA
V: TRBV29-1
J: TRBJ2-5
D: TRBD1
DNA: TGCAGCGTTGAAAAGGGGGCAAAAGAGACCCAGTACTTC
CDR3: CSVEKGAKETQYF